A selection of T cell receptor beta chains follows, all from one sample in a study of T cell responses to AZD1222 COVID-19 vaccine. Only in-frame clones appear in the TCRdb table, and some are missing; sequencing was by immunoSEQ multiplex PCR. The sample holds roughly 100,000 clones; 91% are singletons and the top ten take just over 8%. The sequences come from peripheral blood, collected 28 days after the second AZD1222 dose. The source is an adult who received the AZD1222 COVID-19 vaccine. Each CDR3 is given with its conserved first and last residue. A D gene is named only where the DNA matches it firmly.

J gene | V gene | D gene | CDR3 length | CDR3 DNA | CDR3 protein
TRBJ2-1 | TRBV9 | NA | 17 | TGTGCCAGCAGCGTAGAACTGGGACAAGGGGCGCGAAATGAGCAGTTCTTC | CASSVELGQGARNEQFF
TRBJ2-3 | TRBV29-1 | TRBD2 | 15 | TGCAGCGTTGACCTGACTAGCGGGAGGGCAGATACGCAGTATTTT | CSVDLTSGRADTQYF
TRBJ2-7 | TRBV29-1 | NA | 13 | TGCAGCGTTGGGGGGGTTCCCTTTACCGAGCAGTACTTC | CSVGGVPFTEQYF
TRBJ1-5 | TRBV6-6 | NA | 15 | TGTGCCAGCAGTTTTTTAGGGGTGAGCGTTCAGCCCCAGCATTTT | CASSFLGVSVQPQHF
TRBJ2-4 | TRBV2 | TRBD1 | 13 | TGTGCCAGCAGTCAGGGGGCAGGAAACATTCAGTACTTC | CASSQGAGNIQYF
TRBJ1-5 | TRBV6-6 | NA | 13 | TGTGCCAGCAGTCCCCCAAGCAATCAGCCCCAGCATTTT | CASSPPSNQPQHF
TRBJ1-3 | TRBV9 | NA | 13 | TGTGCCAGCAGCCCAGCCGGGAAAGACACCATATATTTT | CASSPAGKDTIYF
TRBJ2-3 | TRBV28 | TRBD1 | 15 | TGTGCCAGCAGTTTAAGGGACAGTAGCACAGATACGCAGTATTTT | CASSLRDSSTDTQYF
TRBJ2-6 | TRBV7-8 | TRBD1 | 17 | TGTGCCAGCAGCTTAGGGGACAGGGGGCCTGGGGCCAACGTCCTGACTTTC | CASSLGDRGPGANVLTF
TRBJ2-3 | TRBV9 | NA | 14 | TGTGCCAGCAGCGGTGGACTTCACACAGATACGCAGTATTTT | CASSGGLHTDTQYF
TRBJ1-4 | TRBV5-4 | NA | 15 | TGTGCCAGCAGCTCGGCCGGAGCAACTAATGAAAAACTGTTTTTT | CASSSAGATNEKLFF
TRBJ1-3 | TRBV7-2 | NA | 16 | TGTGCCAGCAGCTTAGTGGACCTCGGGTCTGGAAACACCATATATTTT | CASSLVDLGSGNTIYF
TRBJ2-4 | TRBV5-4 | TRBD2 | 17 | TGTGCCAGCAGCCCGGGTGGGACTAGCGGGAACAAAAACATTCAGTACTTC | CASSPGGTSGNKNIQYF